The sequence of this T cell receptor beta chain was determined in a study of graft-versus-host responses after intestinal transplantation. Overall study context: For 3 to 4 years after anti-thymocyte globulin induction, all recipients took tacrolimus and steroids. Study-wide findings and caveats: Detection of GvH clones occurred in recipient marrow, and some had their first appearance in ileum or blood.

Dividing CFSE-low CD3+CD4+ and CD3+CD8+ responders were isolated by sorting after the reaction. V shed 5 bases and J 11 bases; nucleotides not matched to a gene: 9. Germline-derived CDR1 and CDR2 are MNHEY and SVGAGI. The CDR3 is 14 residues long. The protocol was immunoSEQ multiplex PCR, while the TCRdb copy is restricted to in-frame clones and leaves out a portion. The data contain 23,000 or so clones, approximately 40% of them seen just once; the ten biggest clones take up about 0.7%. The specimen comprised alloreactive CD4+ T cells from a mixed lymphocyte reaction culture, sampled before intestinal transplant. The subset is: CFSE-low proliferating T cells sorted from roughly six-day pre-transplant mixed lymphocyte reaction (GvH or HvG direction). This sequence was found in a human patient who received an intestinal transplant. The V gene is TRBV6-5, the J gene TRBJ1-6; 7 nucleotides line up with TRBD1. CDR3: CASSVTGAVTPLHF. The CDR3 DNA is TGTGCCAGCAGTGTAACAGGGGCAGTGACACCCCTCCACTTT.